The T cell receptor (beta chain) under discussion was sequenced for a study of cytomegalovirus exposure and HLA in healthy donors. PCR used 60 Vbeta primers and 13 Jbeta primers. Assay used: immunoSEQ multiplex PCR; TCRdb lists only in-frame clones, some missing. The table shows just over 200,000 clones, with approximately 80% occurring only once. About this clone itself: What it binds is unknown.

J gave up 3 bases and V 2 bases, and 9 bases lay outside the gene matches. The CDR3 loop spans 16 amino acids. CDR1 and CDR2 (germline): MNHNS, SASEGT. Findings of the study overall: Highest at DRB1 and lowest at HLA-C, TCR association rates differed among HLA loci in a later analysis.

The sequence derives from a man aged 45-65 years in good health and CMV-seronegative. Material for sequencing was PBMCs. The chain joins TRBV6-1 to TRBJ2-7; 8 bases align to TRBD1. The CDR3 coding sequence is TGTGCCAGCAGTGAAAGGCGGCCAGGGGGCAGCTACGAGCAGTACTTC. Its translation is CASSERRPGGSYEQYF.